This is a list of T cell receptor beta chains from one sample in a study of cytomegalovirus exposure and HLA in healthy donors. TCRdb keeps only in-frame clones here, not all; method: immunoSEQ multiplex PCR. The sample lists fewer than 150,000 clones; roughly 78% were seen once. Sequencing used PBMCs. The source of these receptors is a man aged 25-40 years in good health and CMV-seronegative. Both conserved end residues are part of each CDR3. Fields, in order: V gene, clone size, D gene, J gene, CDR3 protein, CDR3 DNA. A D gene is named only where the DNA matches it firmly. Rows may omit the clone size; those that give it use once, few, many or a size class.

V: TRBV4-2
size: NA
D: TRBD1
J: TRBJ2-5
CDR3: CASSQDTGQGGETQYF
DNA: TGTGCCAGCAGCCAAGACACGGGACAGGGCGGAGAGACCCAGTACTTC

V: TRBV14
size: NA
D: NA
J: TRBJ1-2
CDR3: CASSQDVGGGYTF
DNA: TGTGCCAGCAGCCAAGACGTGGGAGGTGGCTACACCTTC

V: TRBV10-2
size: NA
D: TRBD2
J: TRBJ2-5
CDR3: CASSESKGLAEQETQYF
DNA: TGCGCCAGCAGTGAGTCGAAGGGACTAGCGGAACAAGAGACCCAGTACTTC

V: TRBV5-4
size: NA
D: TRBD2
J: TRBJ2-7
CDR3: CASSLGSRGRSYEQYF
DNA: TGTGCCAGCAGCTTGGGGTCGCGGGGGAGATCCTACGAGCAGTACTTC

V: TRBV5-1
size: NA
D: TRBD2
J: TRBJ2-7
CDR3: CASSGTGTSGYPTSYEQYF
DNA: TGCGCCAGCAGCGGAACCGGGACTAGCGGTTACCCGACCTCCTACGAGCAGTACTTC

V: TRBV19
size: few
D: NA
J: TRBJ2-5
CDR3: CASSFQYQETQYF
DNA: TGTGCCAGTAGTTTCCAGTACCAAGAGACCCAGTACTTC

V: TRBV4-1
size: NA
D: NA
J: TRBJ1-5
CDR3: CASSQEGRGGQPQHF
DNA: TGCGCCAGCAGCCAAGAAGGTCGGGGAGGCCAGCCCCAGCATTTT

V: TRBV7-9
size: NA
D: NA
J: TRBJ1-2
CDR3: CASSPGPGSYGYTF
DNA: TGTGCCAGCAGTCCCGGTCCAGGGTCCTATGGCTACACCTTC

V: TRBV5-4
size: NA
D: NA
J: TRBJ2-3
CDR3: CASSLGVTADTQYF
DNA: TGTGCCAGCAGCTTAGGGGTAACTGCAGATACGCAGTATTTT

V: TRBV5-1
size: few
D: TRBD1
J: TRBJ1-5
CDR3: CASSLGDRGNQPQHF
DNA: TGCGCCAGCAGCTTGGGGGACAGGGGCAATCAGCCCCAGCATTTT

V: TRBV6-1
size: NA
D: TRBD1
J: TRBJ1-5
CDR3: CASTTGISNQPQHF
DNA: TGTGCCAGCACGACAGGGATCAGCAATCAGCCCCAGCATTTT

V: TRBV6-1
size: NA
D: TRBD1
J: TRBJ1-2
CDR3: CASRRTGGYGYTF
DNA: TGTGCCAGCAGGAGGACAGGGGGCTATGGCTACACCTTC

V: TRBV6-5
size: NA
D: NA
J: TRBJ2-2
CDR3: CASTGSTGELFF
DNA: TGTGCCAGTACAGGGAGCACCGGGGAGCTGTTTTTT

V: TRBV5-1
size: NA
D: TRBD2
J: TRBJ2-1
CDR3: CASSLVSGNVGSGEQFF
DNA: TGCGCCAGCAGCTTGGTTAGCGGGAACGTTGGGTCGGGTGAGCAGTTCTTC

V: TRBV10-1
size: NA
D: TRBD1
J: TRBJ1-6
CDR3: CASTEQGGNSPLHF
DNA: TGCGCCAGCACCGAACAGGGGGGTAATTCACCCCTCCACTTT

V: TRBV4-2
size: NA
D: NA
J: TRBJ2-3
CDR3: CASSQGVLGGTDTQYF
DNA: TGTGCCAGCAGCCAAGGGGTACTGGGGGGTACAGATACGCAGTATTTT

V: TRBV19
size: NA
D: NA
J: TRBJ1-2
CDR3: CASSIPGEGVNYGYTF
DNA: TGTGCCAGTAGTATTCCTGGCGAGGGGGTCAACTATGGCTACACCTTC

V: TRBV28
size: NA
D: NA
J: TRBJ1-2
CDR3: CASIQGEDGYTF
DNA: TGTGCCAGCATACAGGGAGAGGATGGCTACACCTTC

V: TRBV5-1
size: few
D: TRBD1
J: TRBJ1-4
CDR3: CASRAGTGNEKLFF
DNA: TGCGCCAGCAGGGCCGGGACAGGAAATGAAAAACTGTTTTTT

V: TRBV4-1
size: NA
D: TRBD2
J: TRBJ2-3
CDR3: CASSHLFKREITDTQYF
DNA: TGCGCCAGCAGCCATCTGTTCAAGCGGGAGATTACAGATACGCAGTATTTT

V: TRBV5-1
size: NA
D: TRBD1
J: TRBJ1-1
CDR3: CASSPSQGMNTEAFF
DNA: TGCGCCAGCAGCCCATCACAGGGGATGAACACTGAAGCTTTCTTT

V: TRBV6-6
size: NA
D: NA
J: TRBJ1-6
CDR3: CASSHSYNSPLNF
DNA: TGTGCCAGCAGCCACTCCTATAATTCACCCCTCAACTTT

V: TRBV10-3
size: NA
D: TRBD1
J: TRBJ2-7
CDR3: CAIQRGTGDPEQYF
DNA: TGTGCCATCCAAAGAGGGACAGGGGATCCGGAGCAGTACTTC

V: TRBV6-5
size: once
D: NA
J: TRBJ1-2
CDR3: CASSYSPGYGYTF
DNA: TGTGCCAGCAGTTACTCCCCAGGCTATGGCTACACCTTC

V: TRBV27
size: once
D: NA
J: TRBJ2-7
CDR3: CASGQIYEQYF
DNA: TGTGCCAGCGGACAAATCTACGAGCAGTACTTC

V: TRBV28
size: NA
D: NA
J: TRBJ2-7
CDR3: CASSNPGPESEQYF
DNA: TGTGCCAGCAGCAACCCAGGGCCAGAAAGCGAGCAGTACTTC

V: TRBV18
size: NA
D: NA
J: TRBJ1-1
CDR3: CASSPSVNTEAFF
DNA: TGTGCCAGCTCACCCTCGGTGAACACTGAAGCTTTCTTT

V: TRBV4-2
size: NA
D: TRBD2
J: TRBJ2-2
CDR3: CASSQAGGQRGGTGELFF
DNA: TGTGCCAGCAGCCAAGCCGGCGGGCAGCGGGGGGGCACCGGGGAGCTGTTTTTT

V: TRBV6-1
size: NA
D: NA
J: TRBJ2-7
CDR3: CASSDLGAYEQYF
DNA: TGTGCCAGCAGTGACTTGGGCGCCTACGAGCAGTACTTC

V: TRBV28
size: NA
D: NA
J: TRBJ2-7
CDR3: CARDLRVGRREQYF
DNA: TGTGCCAGGGATCTCAGGGTAGGTAGGCGCGAGCAGTACTTC

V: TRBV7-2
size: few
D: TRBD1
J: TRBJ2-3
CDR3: CASSIDRGWGDTQYF
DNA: TGTGCCAGCAGCATAGACAGGGGTTGGGGTGATACGCAGTATTTT

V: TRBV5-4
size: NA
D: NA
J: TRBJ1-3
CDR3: CASTPGLSGSGNTIYF
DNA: TGTGCCAGCACCCCGGGACTCAGTGGGTCTGGAAACACCATATATTTT

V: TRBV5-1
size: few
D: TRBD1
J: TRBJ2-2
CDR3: CASSPRQGPAGGELFF
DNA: TGCGCCAGCAGCCCGCGACAGGGGCCGGCGGGAGGGGAGCTGTTTTTT

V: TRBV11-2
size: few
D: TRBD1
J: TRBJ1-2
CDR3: CASSLVQGNNYGYTF
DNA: TGTGCCAGCAGCTTAGTACAGGGGAACAACTATGGCTACACCTTC

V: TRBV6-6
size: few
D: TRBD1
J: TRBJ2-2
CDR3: CASNLDRVDTGELFF
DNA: TGTGCCAGCAACCTAGACAGGGTCGACACCGGGGAGCTGTTTTTT

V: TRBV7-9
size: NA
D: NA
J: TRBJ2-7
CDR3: CASSSSGGLWVYEQYF
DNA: TGTGCCAGCAGCTCGAGCGGCGGTTTGTGGGTCTACGAGCAGTACTTC

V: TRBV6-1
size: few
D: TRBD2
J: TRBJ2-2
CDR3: CASSEALAGAGVRELFF
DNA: TGTGCCAGCAGTGAAGCCCTAGCGGGGGCAGGTGTTAGGGAGCTGTTTTTT

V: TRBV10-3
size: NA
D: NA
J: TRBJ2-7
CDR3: CAISELLKSSYEQYF
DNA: TGTGCCATCAGTGAGTTGTTGAAGAGCTCCTACGAGCAGTACTTC

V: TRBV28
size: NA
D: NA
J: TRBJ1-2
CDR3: CASSLGHYGYTF
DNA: TGTGCCAGCAGTTTGGGCCATTATGGCTACACCTTC

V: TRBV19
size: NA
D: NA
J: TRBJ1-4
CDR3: CASTDSTNEKLFF
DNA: TGTGCCAGTACGGACTCAACTAATGAAAAACTGTTTTTT

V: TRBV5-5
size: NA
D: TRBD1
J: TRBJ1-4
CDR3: CASSLGGQDEKLFF
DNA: TGTGCCAGCAGCTTGGGAGGACAGGATGAAAAACTGTTTTTT

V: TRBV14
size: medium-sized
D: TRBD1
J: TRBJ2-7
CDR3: CASSARGTGNEQYF
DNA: TGTGCCAGCAGCGCCCGAGGGACAGGGAACGAGCAGTACTTC